These 10 T cell receptor beta chains came from one sample sequenced in a study of cytomegalovirus exposure and HLA in healthy donors. The PCR employed 60 Vbeta primers together with 13 Jbeta primers. Sequenced by immunoSEQ multiplex PCR; TCRdb stores in-frame clones only, minus some. The repertoire consists of about 190,000 clones, with roughly four fifths occurring once and the leading ten covering roughly 3.6%. Sample: PBMCs. The source is a man aged 35 to 55 in good health and CMV-seropositive.

The rearrangement links TRBV5-8 to TRBJ2-3; tentative D call: TRBD2 (6 bases). Looked up from germline, CDR1 is SGHTS and CDR2 is YDEGEE. The CDR3 has 15 amino acids. V lost 7 bases to trimming and J lost 0 bases, with 15 bases between them. The CDR3 spells CASDFGGGSTDTQYF. CDR3 nucleotide sequence: TGTGCCAGCGACTTCGGAGGAGGGAGCACAGATACGCAGTATTTT. The entire variable domain, with the rest obtained from reference TRBV5-8 and TRBJ2-3, is as follows: EAGVTQSPTHLIKTRGQQATLRCSPISGHTSVYWYQQALGLGLQFLLWYDEGEERNRGNFPPRFSGRQFPNYSSELNVNALELEDSALYLCASDFGGGSTDTQYFGPGTRLTVL.

V is TRBV9 and J is TRBJ2-7, with TRBD1 matching 9 bases. CDR3 length equals 15 residues. Germline loops: CDR1 SGDLS, CDR2 YYNGEE. V lost 3 bases to trimming and J lost 6 bases; unmatched junction nucleotides: 10. DNA for the CDR3: TGTGCCAGCAGCGCCTCCGGGACAGGGTATGGCGAGCAGTACTTC. It specifies CASSASGTGYGEQYF.

As DNA, the CDR3 is TGCGCCAGCACCCCGGGACAGGGATTATCCTACGAGCAGTACTTC. Its translation is CASTPGQGLSYEQYF. The chain joins TRBV5-1 to TRBJ2-7, with 9 bases fitting TRBD1. The trim removed 6 bases at V and 1 base at J, leaving 8 bases unmatched. The CDR3 totals 15 residues. Germline V gene data show CDR1 as SGHRS and CDR2 as YFSETQ.

This chain joins TRBV29-1 and TRBJ2-1, with 13 positions matching TRBD2. This CDR3 comprises 14 residues. The germline gives CDR1 SQVTM, CDR2 ANQGSEA. J lost 6 bases, V lost 7 bases, and 6 bases had no gene match. This CDR3 is CSAKLAGGANEQFF. The CDR3 DNA is TGCAGCGCAAAACTAGCGGGAGGGGCCAATGAGCAGTTCTTC.

This sequence joins TRBV2 and TRBJ2-1, with TRBD2 as a possible D gene (6 bases). CDR1 and CDR2 (germline): SNHLY, FYNNEI. This CDR3 has 11 amino acids. Between the trimmed V and J ends, which lost 10 bases and 8 bases, there was a span of 12 bases. The CDR3 region has the DNA TGTGCCACTTTGACTAGAGATGAGCAGTTCTTC. It is translated as CATLTRDEQFF.

This chain connects TRBV9 to TRBJ2-3; 8 bases map to TRBD2. The CDR3 loop spans 17 amino acids. J gave up 4 bases and V 0 bases, and 10 bases lay outside the gene matches. In germline, CDR1 is SGDLS, CDR2 YYNGEE. CDR3 loop: CASSVVGGGGIADTQYF. CDR3 DNA sequence: TGTGCCAGCAGCGTAGTGGGGGGCGGGGGGATTGCAGATACGCAGTATTTT. Full variable domain (missing parts from reference TRBV9 and TRBJ2-3): DSGVTQTPKHLITATGQRVTLRCSPRSGDLSVYWYQQSLDQGLQFLIQYYNGEERAKGNILERFSAQQFPDLHSELNLSSLELGDSALYFCASSVVGGGGIADTQYFGPGTRLTVL.

This clone was counted only a few times. The V call is TRBV7-8, the J call TRBJ2-7; D call uncertain. This CDR3 comprises 17 residues. V dropped 2 bases and J dropped 3 bases, with 20 bases sitting between them. CDR1 SGHVS and CDR2 FQNEAQ come from the germline V gene. The CDR3 DNA sequence: TGTGCCAGCAGCTTAACGTCTCGAGGCGGTTCGGGCTACGAGCAGTACTTC. Translating gives CASSLTSRGGSGYEQYF.

This clone was detected a few times. The CDR3 nucleotides read TGTGCCAGCAGCCCAGTGTTTTCGGGACTGGGCACTGAAGCTTTCTTT. It yields the protein CASSPVFSGLGTEAFF. V and J are TRBV7-2 and TRBJ1-1, with D maybe TRBD1 (5 bases). Looked up from germline, CDR1 is SGHTA and CDR2 is FQGNSA. Between the trimmed V and J ends, which lost 5 bases and 4 bases, there was a span of 20 bases. The CDR3 spans 16 residues.

This clone was detected only a few times. V and J are TRBV6-1 and TRBJ2-2; D is possibly TRBD1 (5 bases). In germline, CDR1 is MNHNS, CDR2 SASEGT. The CDR3 totals 14 residues. Trimming removed 7 bases from V and 8 bases from J, with 17 bases in between. The CDR3 bases are TGTGCCAGCACCCCCGGACACTCCTTGGGGGAGCTGTTTTTT. Translating it yields CASTPGHSLGELFF.

The chain carries TRBV6-6 and TRBJ2-7; the match to TRBD1 covers 8 bases. The V segment lost 2 bases and the J segment 0 bases; nucleotides outside the gene matches: 3. This CDR3 contains 15 residues. Looked up from germline, CDR1 is MNHNY and CDR2 is SVGAGI (reference sequence). CDR3 sequence: CASSYGQGYSYEQYF. The CDR3, as DNA: TGTGCCAGCAGTTACGGACAGGGCTACTCCTACGAGCAGTACTTC.